These 29 T cell receptor beta chains were all obtained from the same sample, sequenced in a study of blood T cell repertoires in COVID-19. This table comes from immunoSEQ multiplex PCR, and its TCRdb copy is limited to in-frame clones, with some not included. Here the sample spans fewer than 110,000 clones, approximately 89% being singletons. Source material: peripheral blood. Receptors were obtained from a woman older than 75 in a cohort sampled during active COVID-19.

This clone was picked up one time. This chain uses TRBV5-8 with TRBJ2-5; D not certain. The CDR3 has 12 residues. V lost 5 bases and J 4 bases, leaving 9 bases between the germline ends. Germline V lookup: CDR1 SGHTS, CDR2 YDEGEE. This CDR3 is CASSLTSETQYF. CDR3 DNA: TGTGCCAGCAGTCTAACGTCAGAGACCCAGTACTTC.

This sequence joins TRBV5-4 and TRBJ1-2; D is perhaps TRBD1 (5 bases). CDR1 is SGHNT and CDR2 is YYREEE in the germline V gene (reference sequence). CDR3 length: 15 amino acids. V lost 1 base and J lost 5, with 15 bases in between. CDR3 residues: CASSLFGGVAYGYTF. The CDR3, as DNA: TGTGCCAGCAGCTTGTTTGGGGGGGTCGCTTATGGCTACACCTTC.

The rearrangement links TRBV6-6 to TRBJ2-3; D unclear. The CDR3 consists of 12 residues. The germline V and J ends were trimmed by 4 bases and 2 bases, with 4 bases remaining between them. Looked up from germline, CDR1 is MNHNY and CDR2 is SVGAGI (reference sequence). The CDR3 DNA follows: TGTGCCAGCAGTTCTTACACAGATACGCAGTATTTT. Its translation is CASSSYTDTQYF.

This chain joins TRBV4-1 and TRBJ1-5; a weak D match, TRBD1 (6 bases). Trimming stripped 2 bases from V and 4 bases from J, with 12 bases between. The CDR3 runs 15 residues. The germline gives CDR1 MGHRA, CDR2 YSYEKL. CDR3 loop: CASSQKTGGNQPQHF. The CDR3 coding sequence is TGCGCCAGCAGCCAAAAGACAGGCGGTAATCAGCCCCAGCATTTT.

This chain links TRBV6-5 with TRBJ2-1; 8 positions match TRBD2. After removal of 0 bases from V and 8 bases from J, the junction contained 9 bases not matched to a gene. From germline, CDR1 is MNHEY and CDR2 SVGAGI. There are 16 residues in the CDR3. CDR3 coding DNA: TGTGCCAGCAGTTACTCGATGGGACTAGGACCGGATGAGCAGTTCTTC. Residues: CASSYSMGLGPDEQFF.

This sequence joins TRBV29-1 and TRBJ2-5; D is unclear. Germline lookup yields CDR1 SQVTM and CDR2 ANQGSEA. The length of the CDR3 is 13 residues. Trimming shortened V by 7 bases and J by 3 bases, and 15 bases separated the two germline ends. The CDR3 region is CSATTPLEETQYF. The DNA of the CDR3 is TGCAGCGCAACGACACCGTTGGAAGAGACCCAGTACTTC.

The J gene is TRBJ2-5, the V gene TRBV15, with TRBD2 as a possible D gene (6 bases). This CDR3 has 13 amino acids. The germline CDR1 and CDR2 sequences are LNHNV and YYDKDF (reference sequence). The V end was cut by 4 bases, the J end by 2 bases, with 8 bases between. The CDR3 reads CATSNGLQETQYF. The CDR3 DNA follows: TGTGCCACCAGCAACGGACTACAAGAGACCCAGTACTTC.

In DNA form, the CDR3 reads TGTGCCAGCTCTTCGGTAGCGGGGAACACCGGGGAGCTGTTTTTT. This encodes CASSSVAGNTGELFF. V and J are TRBV6-5 and TRBJ2-2, with TRBD2 identical over 7 bases. The CDR3 loop spans 15 amino acids. The junction had 7 bases not matched to a gene; V was cut back by 8 bases and J by 1 base. Germline lookup yields CDR1 MNHEY and CDR2 SVGAGI.

The rearrangement links TRBV10-1 to TRBJ2-3; D gene uncertain. With 6 bases removed from V and 2 bases from J, the gap between germline ends came to 9 bases. The CDR3 is made up of 13 amino acids. CDR1 is WNHNN and CDR2 is SYGVQD in the germline V gene (reference sequence). CDR3 amino acids: CASRYDSTDTQYF. The CDR3 bases are TGCGCCAGCAGATATGACTCCACAGATACGCAGTATTTT.

In this sample, this clone turned up a few times. The V gene is TRBV27, the J gene TRBJ2-5; TRBD2 matches 9 bases. The length of the CDR3 is 19 residues. Trimming at V came to 5 bases and at J to 3 bases, leaving 19 bases not matched to a gene. Germline loops: CDR1 MNHEY, CDR2 SMNVEV (reference sequence). The CDR3 coding sequence is TGTGCCAGCAGTCGGCGGGCGTTGGGGCTAGCGGGGACAAAAGAGACCCAGTACTTC. This sequence encodes CASSRRALGLAGTKETQYF.

This chain connects TRBV6-5 to TRBJ2-1; TRBD2 matches 8 bases. The CDR3 is 15 residues long. In germline, CDR1 is MNHEY, CDR2 SVGAGI. The J segment lost 2 bases and the V segment lost 5 bases, leaving 5 bases of the junction unmatched. As DNA, the CDR3 is TGTGCCAGCAGTCCCCAGCGGGAGCCCTACAATGAGCAGTTCTTC. Translated, it gives CASSPQREPYNEQFF.

The CDR3 coding sequence is TGTGCCAGCACATCGGGCAGGGGTTACGAGCAGTACTTC. It is translated as CASTSGRGYEQYF. This chain connects TRBV27 to TRBJ2-7; D might be TRBD1 (6 bases). The CDR3 is 13 residues long. Trimming left V 7 bases short and J 4 bases short, with 14 bases between. Germline-derived CDR1 and CDR2 are MNHEY and SMNVEV (reference sequence).

This clone was counted once. The V call is TRBV2, the J call TRBJ1-1; no clear D gene. CDR3 length equals 12 residues. Per germline, CDR1 SNHLY and CDR2 FYNNEI. The V gene lost 7 bases and the J gene lost 11 bases, with 17 bases spanning the gap. The CDR3 DNA reads TGTGCCAGCACCCTTGGTCTCAGCGGTGCTTTCTTT. The encoded protein is CASTLGLSGAFF. Full variable domain (missing parts from reference TRBV2 and TRBJ1-1): EPEVTQTPSHQVTQMGQEVILRCVPISNHLYFYWYRQILGQKVEFLVSFYNNEISEKSEIFDDQFSVERPDGSNFTLKIRSTKLEDSAMYFCASTLGLSGAFFGQGTRLTVV.

This chain links TRBV28 with TRBJ2-7; 11 nucleotides align to TRBD1. Germline V gives CDR1 MDHEN, CDR2 SYDVKM. CDR3 size: 15 residues. With V trimmed by 6 bases and J by 0 bases, 4 bases remained unmatched. Here the CDR3 DNA reads TGTGCCAGCAGGAGGACAGGGGGCGCCTCCTACGAGCAGTACTTC. Translated: CASRRTGGASYEQYF.

The chain combines TRBV6-5 with TRBJ1-1; 7 bases align to TRBD1. Germline V gives CDR1 MNHEY, CDR2 SVGAGI. Trimming at V came to 6 bases and at J to 6 bases, leaving 10 bases not matched to a gene. The CDR3 runs to 14 residues. CDR3 bases: TGTGCCAGCAGCTGGACAGGAACGCGGGCTGAAGCTTTCTTT. This sequence encodes CASSWTGTRAEAFF.

V is TRBV5-8 and J is TRBJ2-1, with D perhaps TRBD2 (6 bases). There are 12 residues in the CDR3. Trimming stripped 0 bases from V and 15 bases from J, with 13 bases between. In germline, CDR1 is SGHTS, CDR2 YDEGEE. CDR3 amino acids: CASSLGPEGGFF. Here the CDR3 DNA reads TGTGCCAGCAGCTTGGGCCCGGAGGGCGGGTTCTTC.

The genes are TRBV6-5 and TRBJ2-7; TRBD1 is a possible D gene (8 bases). Trimming shortened V by 10 bases and J by 2 bases, and 18 bases separated the two germline ends. CDR3 size: 14 residues. Germline V gene sequence: CDR1 MNHEY, CDR2 SVGAGI. The CDR3 DNA is TGTGCCACCCTCGGGGGGACAGGCACCTACGAGCAGTACTTC. Translating it yields CATLGGTGTYEQYF.

This clone appeared a single time. The chain uses TRBV25-1 and TRBJ1-1; weak D call: TRBD1 (6 bases). The V gene's germline CDR1 is MGHDK and CDR2 SYGVNS. CDR3 length equals 14 residues. CDR3 sequence (DNA): TGTACACGCCAGGGGATGGAGTGGGTTACTGAAGCTTTCTTT. This translates into CTRQGMEWVTEAFF.

This chain joins TRBV7-2 and TRBJ1-3, with TRBD1 matching 9 bases. The CDR3 contains 14 residues. Germline V CDR1 and CDR2: SGHTA, FQGNSA. Trimming cost V 6 bases and J 8 bases; bases outside gene matches: 8. CDR3 sequence: CASSPGTGHDTIYF. CDR3 bases: TGTGCCAGCAGTCCCGGGACAGGGCATGACACCATATATTTT.

This clone was found once. V is TRBV14 and J is TRBJ1-2; 10 bases are shared with TRBD1. Germline V gene data show CDR1 as SGHDN and CDR2 as FVKESK. V lost 4 bases, J lost 9 bases, and 14 bases stayed unmatched. The CDR3 runs 16 residues. CDR3 loop: CASSPLSTGGNWRYTF. DNA of the CDR3: TGTGCCAGCAGCCCCCTATCGACAGGGGGCAATTGGCGCTACACCTTC.

V is TRBV20-1 and J is TRBJ2-1; no firm D call. This CDR3 spans 16 amino acids. V lost 3 bases, J lost 0 bases, and 15 bases lay in between. Germline CDR1 is DFQATT and CDR2 is SNEGSKA (reference sequence). The DNA for the CDR3 is TGCAGTGCTAGTATGATGTACCGGAGCTCCTACAATGAGCAGTTCTTC. Translation gives CSASMMYRSSYNEQFF.

This CDR3 reads CASSVPRGASGYNEQFF. CDR3 coding DNA: TGTGCCAGCAGCGTCCCCAGAGGGGCTAGCGGATACAATGAGCAGTTCTTC. The V call is TRBV9, the J call TRBJ2-1, with TRBD2 identical over 7 bases. V trimming: 2 bases; J trimming: 4 bases; junction bases outside the gene matches: 12. CDR3 length: 17 amino acids. Germline CDR1 reads SGDLS; CDR2 reads YYNGEE.

This clone was recorded once. The J gene is TRBJ1-2, the V gene TRBV24-1; TRBD1 is a possible D gene (5 bases). Germline values: CDR1 KGHDR, CDR2 SFDVKD. This CDR3 has 12 amino acids. V lost 12 bases to trimming and J lost 4 bases, with 14 bases between them. The CDR3 spells CAAADRFYGYTF. Here the CDR3 DNA reads TGTGCCGCGGCTGACAGATTCTATGGCTACACCTTC.

The rearrangement joins TRBV11-1 to TRBJ2-3; 11 bases match TRBD2. Germline V gives CDR1 SGHAT, CDR2 FQDESV (reference sequence). Losses at the gene ends were 5 bases for V and 2 bases for J; bases not matched to a gene: 6. The CDR3 is made up of 16 amino acids. The CDR3 sequence is CASSQLAGALTDTQYF. The DNA of the CDR3 is TGTGCCAGCAGCCAACTAGCGGGGGCCCTCACAGATACGCAGTATTTT.

The rearrangement links TRBV12-3 or TRBV12-4 to TRBJ1-1; no clear D gene. V lost 7 bases, J lost 0 bases, and 9 bases lay in between. The CDR3 has 13 residues. The CDR3 spells CASTKTVNTEAFF. DNA of the CDR3: TGTGCCAGCACTAAAACAGTGAACACTGAAGCTTTCTTT.

This clone was seen a handful of times. CDR3: CAISPDRGQYNEQFF. As DNA, the CDR3 is TGTGCCATCAGCCCCGACAGGGGGCAGTACAATGAGCAGTTCTTC. This chain joins TRBV10-3 and TRBJ2-1; TRBD1 matches at 10 bases. The CDR3 runs 15 residues. The germline CDR1 and CDR2 sequences are ENHRY and SYGVKD. V lost 6 bases, J lost 4 bases, and 6 bases stayed unmatched.

The chain employs TRBV28 and TRBJ2-1; 10 bases align to TRBD2. Trimming took 6 bases from V and 0 from J; bases not matched to a gene: 14. CDR3 length: 19 residues. Germline V CDR1 and CDR2: MDHEN, SYDVKM. CDR3 coding DNA: TGTGCCAGCAGCACTTTTTTAGTAGCGGGAGGCCTCTCCTACAATGAGCAGTTCTTC. Protein sequence: CASSTFLVAGGLSYNEQFF.

The chain combines TRBV7-9 with TRBJ2-1; 8 bases line up with TRBD2. Germline V gene sequence: CDR1 SEHNR, CDR2 FQNEAQ (reference sequence). After removal of 1 base from V and 10 bases from J, the junction contained 12 bases not matched to a gene. The CDR3 sequence is 16 residues long. The CDR3: CASSLERRSGGGEQFF. The CDR3 bases are TGTGCCAGCAGCTTAGAGAGACGGAGCGGGGGTGGGGAGCAGTTCTTC. Looking up the rest from reference TRBV7-9 and TRBJ2-1 gives the full variable domain: DTGVSQNPRHKITKRGQNVTFRCDPISEHNRLYWYRQTLGQGPEFLTYFQNEAQLEKSRLLSDRFSAERPKGSFSTLEIQRTEQGDSAMYLCASSLERRSGGGEQFFGPGTRLTVL.

The chain is built from TRBV3-1 (or the pseudogene TRBV3-2) and TRBJ1-4, with D unclear. The ends were cut back, 3 bases at V and 8 bases at J, with 7 bases in the middle. The CDR3 totals 12 residues. Per germline, CDR1 LGHDT and CDR2 YNNKEL (reference sequence). CDR3 bases: TGTGCCAGCAGCCAGAGAGGGGAAAAACTGTTTTTT. This gives the protein CASSQRGEKLFF.